Sequencing of this TCR beta chain was carried out in a study of T-cell reconstitution after alpha-beta-depleted transplantation in children. In its sample, this clonotype was seen many times. Using unique molecular identifiers, the investigators prepared the TCRbeta library. Each CDR3 protein gets one entry after TCRdb re-called the PCR reads with MiXCR. The sample lists 500,000 to 650,000 distinct CDR3 sequences, roughly 13% occurring once. The CDR3 runs 12 residues. The germline CDR1 and CDR2 sequences are SQVTM and ANQGSEA. V lost 5 bases to trimming and J lost 10 bases, with 15 bases between them.

The sequenced sample was PBMCs, mostly from graft donor cells, obtained 360 days after TCRalphabeta/CD19-depleted stem cell transplant. The chain couples TRBV29-1 to TRBJ2-4; TRBD1 or TRBD2 may be the D gene (5 bases each). The sequence came from a male patient younger than 18 who had a stem cell transplant for acute myeloid leukemia, so the T cells may come from the graft donor. The CDR3 reads CSVQGDGAIQYF. CDR3 DNA: TGCAGCGTTCAAGGGGACGGCGCAATTCAGTACTTC. Together with reference TRBV29-1 and TRBJ2-4, the CDR3 gives the full variable domain: SAVISQKPSRDICQRGTSLTIQCQVDSQVTMMFWYRQQPGQSLTLIATANQGSEATYESGFVIDKFPISRPNLTFSTLTVSNMSPEDSSIYLCSVQGDGAIQYFGAGTRLSVL.